This TCR beta chain stems from a study of cytomegalovirus exposure and HLA in healthy donors (dated by TCRdb to 2016 to 2017). At the level of the whole study: In an earlier analysis of several hundred of the donors, roughly 300 Gb of sequence data and just under 120 million unique TCR beta sequences from about 190 million T cells were reported. Roughly 300 gigabases of sequencing data and tens of millions of unique TCR sequences were included in an early release covering roughly 600 HLA-typed donors. The genetic ancestry cluster associated with self-reported Caucasian donors included roughly four fifths of the approximately 430 genotyped donors. The study aimed to test whether signatures of past pathogen exposure could be identified by cataloging public T cell receptors. The study used immunosequencing to profile the T cell repertoires of more than 650 subjects and linked those repertoires to cytomegalovirus serostatus. A separate validation cohort of about 110 different subjects was used in addition to the roughly 640-subject first cohort. High-throughput TCR immunosequencing, statistical association of individual TCRs with disease status, and machine learning were combined to predict cytomegalovirus infection status. To study patterns of TCR occurrence, a later analysis re-analyzed previously published TCR beta repertoires from 600 to 750 donors and added high-resolution HLA genotyping. Rather than drawing on any new phenotypic data, the later analysis identified candidate immune exposures from TCR beta sequences and the way those sequences occurred across donors. An earlier analysis of 587 of the donors used high-throughput TCR beta sequencing to judge whether each TCR beta V gene segment behaved as functional or pseudogenic. Donor age, sex, ethnicity and CMV serostatus were compiled alongside the repertoire data. In a later genetic analysis, genome-wide SNP genotypes for about 55% of the 666 donors were used, and that subset was treated as a discovery cohort. Every discovery cohort repertoire had been produced on one sequencing platform. Both class I and class II loci were covered by HLA typing, at four-digit resolution. Typing coverage differed by locus: A, B, C, DRB1 and DQB1 were typed in roughly 629-630 donors, DQA1 in 522, DPA1 in some 600, and DPB1 in 472. Four or five DR-DQ haplotypes were treated as single units for association and clustering because of strong linkage in the cohort. On average, roughly 240,000 unique TCR beta nucleotide sequences were sequenced per donor among a few hundred genotyped donors of the cohort, with roughly a sixth of those sequences being non-productive. Findings and caveats that apply to the study as a whole: Roughly uniform sequencing depth across donors was assumed in presence/absence analyses, although this assumption may not hold. Immune exposure information for the cohort was limited to CMV serostatus. Because HLA typing was unavailable for some donors at each locus, only the typed subset was used in association tests. Correlated functional status among segregating V segments might be attributable to linkage disequilibrium, but an unknown experimental factor could not be ruled out. A further reported finding was that TCR beta sequences accurately predicted the HLA-A and HLA-B alleles for most subjects in the first cohort. In both the original and validation cohorts, the classifier was reported to diagnose cytomegalovirus status with high specificity and sensitivity. Only TCR beta chains were sequenced in this cohort, and the absence of alpha or paired-chain data limited detectable features. A later genetic analysis associated a missense DCLRE1C variant with V-gene and J-gene trimming of TCR beta chains, and an independent cohort replicated the association. Most TCR sequences were observed very rarely across donors, whereas some public TCRs were present in many individuals. In vitro tests confirmed that a few of the cytomegalovirus-associated TCR beta chains recognize cytomegalovirus antigens. An earlier analysis of several hundred of the donors showed that most TCR beta V segments appeared in productive rearrangements either about 87% or about 30% of the time, which broadly matched IMGT annotations. In the study, some 160 TCR beta chains were listed as associated with cytomegalovirus. The authors suggested that the approach could potentially be generalized to other disease states and immunological phenotypes. In a later genetic analysis, fewer N-insertions in productive TCRs were reported among donors in an Asian-associated ancestry cluster than the roughly 700-donor mean. Most CMV-associated TCR beta chains appeared to be HLA-restricted in a later analysis, and the HLA associations seemed to be driven largely by CMV exposure. The earlier analysis of approximately 590 of the donors excluded 15 to 20 rarely observed V segments, including chromosome 9 orphons, because counts were too low. In a later analysis, some 18,000 TCR beta sequences were associated with specific HLA alleles at a false discovery rate of 0.05. A later analysis found that HLA-associated TCR beta chains were more clonally expanded and had lower generation probabilities than equally common non-associated chains. A cluster of highly shared sequence variants was judged likely to be a technical artifact of the sequencing pipeline. A later analysis found that TCR association rates varied across HLA loci, with DRB1 alleles showing the most associated TCRs and HLA-C alleles the fewest. Some IMGT-functional V segments, including TRBV6-2 and TRBV6-3, could not be told apart with the 87-base-pair reads, so those segments were excluded. In a later analysis, several top co-occurrence clusters were reported to appear linked to parvovirus B19, influenza, CMV and Epstein-Barr virus. When HLA alleles, especially DR and DQ, strongly co-occurred, attributing TCR associations to individual alleles was difficult.

The cohort was made up of approximately 670 healthy bone marrow donors. At the time of sampling, all cohort members were nominally healthy, though unrecorded immune exposures were likely present. The donor was CMV seropositive and was included in the group of 250 to 350 seropositive cohort members. A peripheral blood sample was provided by each donor, and peripheral blood mononuclear cells were used for TCR beta sequencing. The Qiagen DNeasy Blood Extraction Kit was used to extract genomic DNA from the blood cell samples. Libraries came from the immunoSEQ multiplex PCR assay. A mixture of 60 forward primers for TCR Vbeta segments and 13 reverse primers for TCR Jbeta segments was used in the multiplex PCR. A multiplex PCR assay on genomic DNA amplified the CDR3 region of rearranged TCR beta genes. On the Illumina HiSeq System, the amplified TCR beta libraries were sequenced as 87-base-pair reads. On the study's bioinformatics: Across the 600 to 700 repertoires, a later analysis counted 78 million or so unique TCR beta chains, around 10 million of which were shared by at least two donors. A nearest-neighbor algorithm error-corrected the raw reads and collapsed the reads into unique sequences, merging closely related sequences to remove PCR and sequencing errors. CDR3 sequences were aligned to IMGT reference sequences to assign V, D and J gene segments. Each retained sequence needed at least a six-nucleotide match to both a V gene segment and a J gene segment. A rearrangement counted as productive if the CDR3 had no stop codons and remained in frame with V and J, and every other rearrangement counted as non-productive. Following IMGT convention, CDR3 was defined as the stretch from the second conserved V-encoded cysteine up to the conserved J-encoded phenylalanine. The earlier analysis of some 580 of the donors excluded any sequence lacking an unambiguous match to a single V gene segment. In an earlier analysis of several hundred of the donors, V segments were called functional above 56.7% productive rearrangements and were called segregating when the between-donor standard deviation exceeded 5%. A statistical classification framework was built to diagnose cytomegalovirus status from the catalog of TCR beta chain sequences. V and J gene assignment, in a later analysis, came from comparing TCR nucleotide sequences with IMGT/GENE-DB human TR gene sequences. In a later analysis, CDR3 sequences and most-parsimonious VDJ recombination scenarios were assigned using the TCRdist pipeline. In a later analysis, each TCR beta chain was defined by its CDR3 amino acid sequence together with its V-gene family, and reads lacking a unique V-gene family were excluded. As a way to deal with suspected cross-contamination and a sequencing artifact, a later analysis dropped 450 to 600 nucleotide sequences that were highly shared and had low generation probability. For each public chain, a later analysis derived a clonal expansion index from normalized ranks of inferred template counts within each repertoire. A later analysis computed generation probabilities with a VDJ recombination model fitted to out-of-frame rearrangements, and checked the results against IGoR. Hypergeometric tests were used in a later analysis to score TCR-TCR, TCR-HLA and TCR-CMV co-occurrence, with a repertoire-size bias correction applied to the TCR pairs. To estimate false discovery rates, a later analysis permuted the HLA or CMV assignments 20 times. In a later analysis, co-occurring TCRs were grouped using DBSCAN, and TCRdist sequence similarity was added for clustering within HLA-allele-positive subsets. For co-occurrence clustering, repertoires with fewer than 30,000 or more than 120,000 public chains were excluded, along with 4 to 6 repertoires with anomalous nucleotide sharing. Sourced from immuneACCESS, this table was stored by TCRdb with only in-frame sequences that have V and J called. A share of the clones is absent; for the studies checked, an unresolved V gene accounts for under half, and the remainder has no known explanation. The D gene and trimming were derived from the DNA, and the V and J assignments and clone size from that table. This sample gives 110,000 or so clones in total; around 73% of them show up just once. The ten biggest clones cover 5.4% of the sample.

This clone was counted only a few times. Its antigen is still unknown. No much larger clonotype is one base removed from it; base qualities were not supplied. Including the terminal cysteine and phenylalanine, the CDR3 comprises 13 residues. The read is trimmed to its CDR3 DNA, 39 bases read in frame from base 1. The CDR1 and CDR2 encoded by the germline V gene are SGDLS and YYNGEE. V drops 4 bases and J drops 4 bases, leaving 11 bases in between. What was sequenced was PBMCs. The receptor chain draws on TRBV9 and TRBJ2-5, with no reliable assignment of the D segment. The source of this sequence is a woman in her thirties in good health and CMV-seropositive. At the DNA level, the sequence is TGTGCCAGCAGCCCACGGATAGCAGAGACCCAGTACTTC. The resulting protein is CASSPRIAETQYF.